This T cell receptor (beta chain) was found in a study of ipilimumab plus nivolumab after autologous stem cell transplantation (dated by TCRdb to the early 2020s). Looking at the study overall: Trial patients received a median of 5 ipilimumab doses and 8 nivolumab doses. Both primary refractory and relapsed disease were represented in the DLBCL cohort, where 18-month progression-free survival was about 82% and 31%, respectively. Patients in the trial were undergoing autologous transplant and had high-risk diffuse large B cell lymphoma, mature T cell lymphoma, or multiple myeloma. The intent-to-treat population of the trial was made up of under 40 patients.

What the authors observed across the whole study: Per the authors, a biologic rationale for further study of the post-transplant checkpoint inhibition approach was offered by T cell receptor repertoire, regulatory T cell phenotype and gut microbiota profiles. Combined checkpoint inhibition as post-transplant consolidation was concluded by the authors to appear tolerable.

Starting 14 to 28 days after the autologous transplant, patients began checkpoint therapy, which included ipilimumab at 1 mg/kg intravenously on day 1 of selected weeks. Nivolumab was given at 3 mg/kg intravenously on day 1 of weeks 1, 4, 7, 10, and every two weeks through week 26. This Phase Ib clinical trial tested ipilimumab plus nivolumab, a combined checkpoint inhibition, as consolidation after autologous stem cell transplantation. V sheds 0 bases and J sheds 0 bases, leaving 3 bases between their ends. The germline V gene specifies SGHRS as CDR1 and YFSETQ as CDR2. From cysteine to phenylalanine, the CDR3 is 13 amino acids long. The sequence is cut down to CDR3 DNA, 39 bases in frame from base 1. The receptor library was made with the immunoSEQ multiplex PCR assay. The clones in this table, taken by TCRdb from immuneACCESS, are in-frame only. Not every clone is retained; where verified, under half of the shortfall comes from an unresolved V gene, and the cause of the rest is unknown. In all, the sample holds 17,000 or so clones, and around 68% of those were seen once. The ten largest clones add up to roughly 20% of the sample.

As for this clone: This receptor's antigen is unknown. No much larger clonotype is one base removed from it; base qualities were not supplied.

This receptor was obtained from a male donor with diffuse large B-cell lymphoma. The sequencing used PBMCs, collected in a trial of ipilimumab plus nivolumab as post-transplant consolidation. The sequence joins TRBV5-1 to TRBJ1-1; the D gene assignment is ambiguous. The CDR3 protein: CASSLELNTEAFF. In nucleotides, the sequence is TGCGCCAGCAGCTTGGAGCTGAACACTGAAGCTTTCTTT.